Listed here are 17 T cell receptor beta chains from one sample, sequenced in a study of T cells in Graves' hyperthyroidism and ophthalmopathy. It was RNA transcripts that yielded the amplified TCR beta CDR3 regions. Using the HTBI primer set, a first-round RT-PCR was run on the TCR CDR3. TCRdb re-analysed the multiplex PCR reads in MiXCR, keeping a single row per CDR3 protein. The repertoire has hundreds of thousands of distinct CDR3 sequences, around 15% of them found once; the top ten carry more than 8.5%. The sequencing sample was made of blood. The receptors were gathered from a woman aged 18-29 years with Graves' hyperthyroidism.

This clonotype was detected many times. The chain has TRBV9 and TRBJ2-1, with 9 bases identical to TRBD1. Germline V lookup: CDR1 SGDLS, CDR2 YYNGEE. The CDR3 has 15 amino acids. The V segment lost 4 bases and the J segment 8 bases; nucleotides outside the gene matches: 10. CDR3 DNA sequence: TGTGCCAGCAGCCAACAGGGGGCCCGGGTAGATGAGCAGTTCTTC. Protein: CASSQQGARVDEQFF.

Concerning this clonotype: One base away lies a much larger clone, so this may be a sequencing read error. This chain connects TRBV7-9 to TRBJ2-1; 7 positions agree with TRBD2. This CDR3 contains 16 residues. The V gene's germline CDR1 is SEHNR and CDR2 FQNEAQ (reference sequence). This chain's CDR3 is CTSGAPTGGPLNEQFF. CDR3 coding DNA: TGTACCAGCGGGGCTCCTACGGGAGGCCCCCTCAATGAGCAGTTCTTC.

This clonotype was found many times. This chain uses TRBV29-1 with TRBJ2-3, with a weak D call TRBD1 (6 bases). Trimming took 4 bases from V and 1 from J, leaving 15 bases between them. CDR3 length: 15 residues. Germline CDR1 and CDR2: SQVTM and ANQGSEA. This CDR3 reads CSVGFPGHRTDTQYF. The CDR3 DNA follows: TGCAGCGTTGGGTTCCCGGGACATCGCACAGATACGCAGTATTTT.

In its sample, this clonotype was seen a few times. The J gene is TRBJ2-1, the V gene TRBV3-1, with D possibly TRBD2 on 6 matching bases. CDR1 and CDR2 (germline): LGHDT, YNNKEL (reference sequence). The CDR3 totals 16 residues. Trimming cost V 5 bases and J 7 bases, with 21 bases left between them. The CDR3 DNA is TGTGCCAGCAGCTTACTCACGGGAGCCACGGGGAATGAGCAGTTCTTC. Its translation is CASSLLTGATGNEQFF.

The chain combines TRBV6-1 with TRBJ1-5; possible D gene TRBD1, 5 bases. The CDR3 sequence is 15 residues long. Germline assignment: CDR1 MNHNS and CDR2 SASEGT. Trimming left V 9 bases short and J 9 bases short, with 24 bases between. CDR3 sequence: CASAPGGTPGRPQHF. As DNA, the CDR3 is TGTGCCAGTGCCCCTGGTGGGACCCCTGGGCGGCCCCAGCATTTT.

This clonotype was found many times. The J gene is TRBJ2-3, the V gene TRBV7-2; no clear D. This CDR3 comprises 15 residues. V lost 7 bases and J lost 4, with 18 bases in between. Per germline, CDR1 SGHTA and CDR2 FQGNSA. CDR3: CASTKVATLADTQYF. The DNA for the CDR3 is TGTGCCAGCACCAAGGTTGCGACCTTGGCAGATACGCAGTATTTT.

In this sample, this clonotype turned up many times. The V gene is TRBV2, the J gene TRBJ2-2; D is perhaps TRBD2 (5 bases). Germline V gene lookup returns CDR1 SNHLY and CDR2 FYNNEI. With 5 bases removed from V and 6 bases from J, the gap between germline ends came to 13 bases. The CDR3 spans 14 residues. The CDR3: CASSTRTPSGELFF. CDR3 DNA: TGTGCCAGCAGTACAAGGACTCCCTCCGGGGAGCTGTTTTTT.

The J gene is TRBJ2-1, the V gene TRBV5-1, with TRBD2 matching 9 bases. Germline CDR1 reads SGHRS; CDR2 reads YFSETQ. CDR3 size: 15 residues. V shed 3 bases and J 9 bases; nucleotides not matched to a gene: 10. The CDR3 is CASSSSSGVGSEQFF. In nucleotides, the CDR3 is TGCGCCAGCAGCTCGTCTAGCGGGGTGGGGAGTGAGCAGTTCTTC.

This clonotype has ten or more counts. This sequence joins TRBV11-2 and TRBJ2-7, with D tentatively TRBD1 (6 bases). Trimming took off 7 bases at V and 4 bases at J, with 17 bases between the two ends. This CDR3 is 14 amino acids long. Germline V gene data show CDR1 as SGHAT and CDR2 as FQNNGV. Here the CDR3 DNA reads TGTGCCAGCACCGTAGAGGGGGTAGTATACGAGCAGTACTTC. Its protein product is CASTVEGVVYEQYF.

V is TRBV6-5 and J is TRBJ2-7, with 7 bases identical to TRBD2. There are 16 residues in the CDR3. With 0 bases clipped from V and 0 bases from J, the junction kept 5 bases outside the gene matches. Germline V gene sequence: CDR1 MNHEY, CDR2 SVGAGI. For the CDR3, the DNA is TGTGCCAGCAGTTACTCGATACTAGCGAGCTCCTACGAGCAGTACTTC. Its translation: CASSYSILASSYEQYF.

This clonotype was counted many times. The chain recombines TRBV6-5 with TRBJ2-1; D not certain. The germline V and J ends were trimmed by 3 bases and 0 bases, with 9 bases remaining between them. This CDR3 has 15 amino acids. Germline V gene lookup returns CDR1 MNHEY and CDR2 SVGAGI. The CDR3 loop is CASSYLLSSYNEQFF. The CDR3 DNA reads TGTGCCAGCAGTTATCTGCTGAGCTCCTACAATGAGCAGTTCTTC.

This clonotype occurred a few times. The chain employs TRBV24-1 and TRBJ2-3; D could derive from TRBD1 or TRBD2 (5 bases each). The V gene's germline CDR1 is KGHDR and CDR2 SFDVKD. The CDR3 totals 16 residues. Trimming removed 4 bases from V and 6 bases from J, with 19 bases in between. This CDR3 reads CATSDGTEETLDTQYF. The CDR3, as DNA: TGTGCCACCAGTGACGGGACCGAAGAAACTTTGGATACGCAGTATTTT.

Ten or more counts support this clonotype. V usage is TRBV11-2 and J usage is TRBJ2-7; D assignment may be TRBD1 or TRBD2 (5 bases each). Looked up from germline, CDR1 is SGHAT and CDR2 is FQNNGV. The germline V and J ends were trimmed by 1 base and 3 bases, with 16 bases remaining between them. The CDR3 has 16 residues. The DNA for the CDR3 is TGTGCCAGCAGCTTAGGGCTTGGTGGGGGAATCTACGAGCAGTACTTC. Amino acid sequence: CASSLGLGGGIYEQYF.

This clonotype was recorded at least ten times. CDR3 region: CASSSPTGEGQETQYF. The CDR3, as DNA: TGTGCCAGCAGTTCCCCAACAGGGGAGGGGCAAGAGACCCAGTACTTC. The genes are TRBV28 and TRBJ2-5, with D perhaps given as TRBD1 or TRBD2 (7 bases each). The CDR3 length is 16 residues. V was trimmed by 4 bases and J by 2 bases, leaving 17 bases between them. Germline values: CDR1 MDHEN, CDR2 SYDVKM.

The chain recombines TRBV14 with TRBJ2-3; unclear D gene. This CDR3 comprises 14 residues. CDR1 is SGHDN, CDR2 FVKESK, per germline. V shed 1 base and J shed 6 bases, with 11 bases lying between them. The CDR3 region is CASSQVGMEDTQYF. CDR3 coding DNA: TGTGCCAGCAGCCAAGTAGGGATGGAGGATACGCAGTATTTT.

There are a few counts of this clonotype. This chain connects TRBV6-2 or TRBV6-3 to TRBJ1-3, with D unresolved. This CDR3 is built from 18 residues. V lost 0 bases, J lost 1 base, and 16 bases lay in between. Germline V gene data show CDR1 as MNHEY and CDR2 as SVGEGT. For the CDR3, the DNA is TGTGCCAGCAGTTACTCGACCCCCCAGCTAAGTTCTGGAAACACCATATATTTT. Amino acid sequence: CASSYSTPQLSSGNTIYF.

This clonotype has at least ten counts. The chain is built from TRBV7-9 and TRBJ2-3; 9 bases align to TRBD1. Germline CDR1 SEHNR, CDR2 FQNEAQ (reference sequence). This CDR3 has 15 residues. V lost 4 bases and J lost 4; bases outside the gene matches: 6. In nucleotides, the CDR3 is TGTGCCAGCAGCTGGGACAGGGAGAGCGCAGATACGCAGTATTTT. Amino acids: CASSWDRESADTQYF.